These 31 T cell receptor beta chains were sequenced from one sample in a study of OX40 agonist ivuxolimab in advanced cancers. Only in-frame clones appear in the TCRdb table, and some are missing; sequencing was by immunoSEQ multiplex PCR. The repertoire holds 35,000 to 45,000 clones, with more than 70% as singletons. The sequenced sample was CD4+ or CD8+ T cells sorted from blood, obtained in a trial of the OX40 agonist ivuxolimab. The source is an adult with an advanced solid tumor such as melanoma, head and neck, liver or kidney cancer.

This rearrangement joins TRBV5-1 to TRBJ1-1; 12 bases are a match to TRBD1. This CDR3 is built from 15 residues. The junction had 7 bases not matched to a gene; V was cut back by 7 bases and J by 3 bases. Germline V gene data show CDR1 as SGHRS and CDR2 as YFSETQ. CDR3 region: CASGWDRGLDTEAFF. CDR3 nucleotide sequence: TGCGCCAGCGGTTGGGACAGGGGGCTAGACACTGAAGCTTTCTTT.

This clone has just a few counts. The rearrangement uses TRBV6-1 and TRBJ1-2; the match to TRBD1 covers 7 bases. Trimming removed 5 bases from V and 8 bases from J; junction bases left unmatched: 11. The CDR3 sequence is 14 residues long. The germline CDR1 and CDR2 sequences are MNHNS and SASEGT. CDR3 sequence: CASSSLGGAWGYTF. The CDR3, as DNA: TGTGCCAGCAGTTCTCTAGGGGGCGCATGGGGCTACACCTTC.

The rearrangement joins TRBV6-5 to TRBJ1-1, with D maybe TRBD1 (6 bases). Trimming left V 5 bases short and J 5 bases short, with 15 bases between. This CDR3 spans 14 amino acids. Germline values: CDR1 MNHEY, CDR2 SVGAGI. The CDR3: CASSLLTGWTEAFF. The CDR3 coding sequence is TGTGCCAGCAGTCTCCTGACAGGTTGGACTGAAGCTTTCTTT.

The chain employs TRBV6-1 and TRBJ2-1, with D perhaps TRBD1 or TRBD2 (7 bases each). Germline CDR1 is MNHNS and CDR2 is SASEGT. Trimming removed 7 bases from V and 4 bases from J, with 17 bases in between. The CDR3 has 15 amino acids. The CDR3 loop reads CASKEGRGGYNEQFF. The CDR3 region has the DNA TGTGCCAGCAAGGAGGGCAGGGGGGGGTACAATGAGCAGTTCTTC.

The genes are TRBV30 and TRBJ1-5; D is possibly TRBD1 (6 bases). CDR1 is GTSNPN and CDR2 is SVGIG in the germline V gene (reference sequence). Trimming took off 1 base at V and 6 bases at J, with 19 bases between the two ends. The CDR3 length is 16 residues. The CDR3 DNA reads TGTGCCTGGAGTGATACAGGGATCGGGGTGGGTCAGCCCCAGCATTTT. Translated: CAWSDTGIGVGQPQHF.

The chain links TRBV10-2 to TRBJ1-1; 7 bases fit TRBD1. Germline V gives CDR1 WSHSY, CDR2 SAAADI. V was pared by 4 bases and J by 0 bases, with 8 bases of the junction left unmatched. The CDR3 totals 16 residues. CDR3 nucleotide sequence: TGCGCCAGCAGTGCGATACCGGGACAGATGAACACTGAAGCTTTCTTT. Amino acid sequence: CASSAIPGQMNTEAFF.

This chain uses TRBV28 with TRBJ2-2; D is possibly TRBD1 or TRBD2 (5 bases each). Per the germline V gene, CDR1 is MDHEN and CDR2 is SYDVKM. The CDR3 has 18 amino acids. V lost 8 bases, J lost 8 bases, and 30 bases lay in between. The DNA for the CDR3 is TGTGCCAGCTACCCTGATTCTGGGGGACGGGTAAAAAAGGGGGAGCTGTTTTTT. Amino acid sequence: CASYPDSGGRVKKGELFF.

The rearrangement uses TRBV19 and TRBJ2-5; D possibly matches TRBD1 or TRBD2 (5 bases each). This CDR3 is 15 amino acids long. V was cut by 5 bases and J by 5 bases, with 18 bases left in between. Per the germline V gene, CDR1 is LNHDA and CDR2 is SQIVND (reference sequence). The CDR3, as DNA: TGTGCCAGTAGTGCCCGAGGTGCCGAGGGGGAGACCCAGTACTTC. It yields the protein CASSARGAEGETQYF.

This chain uses TRBV19 with TRBJ1-6; D call uncertain. Trimming left V 9 bases short and J 0 bases short, with 15 bases between. CDR1 is LNHDA, CDR2 SQIVND, per germline (reference sequence). This CDR3 has 16 amino acids. Here the CDR3 reads CASTYTAISYNSPLHF. In DNA, the CDR3 is TGTGCCAGCACTTACACTGCAATCTCCTATAATTCACCCCTCCACTTT. Full variable domain (remainder filled in from reference TRBV19 and TRBJ1-6): DGGITQSPKYLFRKEGQNVTLSCEQNLNHDAMYWYRQDPGQGLRLIYYSQIVNDFQKGDIAEGYSVSREKKESFPLTVTSAQKNPTAFYLCASTYTAISYNSPLHFGNGTRLTVT.

The rearrangement uses TRBV10-3 and TRBJ1-5; the D gene is possibly TRBD1 (5 bases). Germline CDR1 ENHRY, CDR2 SYGVKD. With 4 bases removed from V and 5 bases from J, the gap between germline ends came to 9 bases. This CDR3 has 13 residues. The CDR3 DNA reads TGTGCCATCAGTGCGGGGGTCTATCAGCCCCAGCATTTT. Its protein product is CAISAGVYQPQHF.

The chain employs TRBV28 and TRBJ2-2, with D maybe TRBD2 (6 bases). The CDR3 sequence is 16 residues long. Germline V gene lookup returns CDR1 MDHEN and CDR2 SYDVKM. Trimming left V 3 bases short and J 6 bases short, with 17 bases between. CDR3 sequence: CASSFGHTGEAGELFF. As DNA, the CDR3 is TGTGCCAGCAGTTTTGGGCACACCGGGGAGGCCGGGGAGCTGTTTTTT.

The CDR3 sequence: CASSLDSLSGNTIYF. The CDR3 bases are TGTGCCAGCAGTTTGGACAGCCTCTCTGGAAACACCATATATTTT. This chain links TRBV6-5 with TRBJ1-3; tentatively, D is TRBD1 (6 bases). The CDR3 covers 15 residues. The V end was cut by 4 bases, the J end by 0 bases, with 10 bases between. Germline lookup yields CDR1 MNHEY and CDR2 SVGAGI.

The chain is built from TRBV10-3 and TRBJ2-2, with D possibly TRBD2 on 5 matching bases. V lost 8 bases, J lost 2 bases, and 9 bases lay in between. Germline assignment: CDR1 ENHRY and CDR2 SYGVKD. This CDR3 has 13 residues. The CDR3 spells CAIYDYNTGELFF. The CDR3 nucleotides are TGTGCCATCTACGACTATAACACCGGGGAGCTGTTTTTT.

The chain has TRBV29-1 and TRBJ2-2, with 13 bases aligning to TRBD2. Germline lookup yields CDR1 SQVTM and CDR2 ANQGSEA. With 4 bases clipped from V and 7 bases from J, the junction kept 3 bases outside the gene matches. The CDR3 covers 14 residues. CDR3 protein: CSVATSGGFGELFF. The CDR3 DNA reads TGCAGCGTTGCGACTAGCGGGGGGTTCGGGGAGCTGTTTTTT.

The CDR3 sequence is CASSLGLAGGLTDTQYF. As DNA, the CDR3 is TGTGCCAGCAGCCTCGGACTAGCGGGGGGCCTCACAGATACGCAGTATTTT. The rearrangement links TRBV11-2 to TRBJ2-3; 14 bases agree with TRBD2. CDR1 and CDR2 (germline): SGHAT, FQNNGV. This CDR3 contains 17 residues. V was clipped by 5 bases and J by 2 bases; unmatched bases: 6.

This clone was seen a single time. The V gene is TRBV7-9, the J gene TRBJ1-5; D gene unclear. Germline V CDR1 and CDR2: SEHNR, FQNEAQ (reference sequence). Trimming stripped 1 base from V and 7 bases from J, with 5 bases between. This CDR3 region has 12 residues. This CDR3 reads CASSLGTQPQHF. The CDR3 coding sequence is TGTGCCAGCAGCTTAGGGACCCAGCCCCAGCATTTT.

The chain couples TRBV19 to TRBJ1-1; perhaps TRBD1 as D (5 bases). Germline CDR1 and CDR2: LNHDA and SQIVND (reference sequence). Trimming pared 10 bases from V and 8 bases from J, leaving 11 bases between. The CDR3 is made up of 10 amino acids. The CDR3 spells CATQGAEAFF. Here the CDR3 DNA reads TGTGCCACTCAAGGGGCAGAAGCTTTCTTT.

The chain couples TRBV5-8 to TRBJ2-7; 7 nucleotides line up with TRBD1. This CDR3 comprises 14 residues. V lost 6 bases to trimming and J lost 2 bases; unmatched junction nucleotides: 8. Germline-derived CDR1 and CDR2 are SGHTS and YDEGEE. The CDR3 loop reads CASNLGTEPYEQYF. The CDR3 nucleotides are TGTGCCAGCAACCTCGGGACAGAACCCTACGAGCAGTACTTC.

The chain is built from TRBV15 and TRBJ1-5; D possibly corresponds to TRBD1 (6 bases). The CDR3 consists of 13 residues. CDR1 and CDR2 (germline): LNHNV, YYDKDF (reference sequence). V dropped 5 bases and J dropped 8 bases, with 13 bases sitting between them. CDR3 nucleotide sequence: TGTGCCACCAGCCTTGGCGAGGGGGAGCCCCAGCATTTT. Residues: CATSLGEGEPQHF.

This chain joins TRBV29-1 and TRBJ1-4, with D perhaps TRBD1 (5 bases). In germline, CDR1 is SQVTM, CDR2 ANQGSEA. V was pared by 5 bases and J by 8 bases, with 24 bases between. CDR3 length: 16 residues. The CDR3 reads CSVQTGETMGSEKLFF. The CDR3 DNA reads TGCAGCGTTCAAACAGGAGAGACTATGGGGAGCGAAAAACTGTTTTTT.

As for this clone: In the same sample, other DNA sequences code for this CDR3. The rearrangement joins TRBV28 to TRBJ2-5; a possible D gene is TRBD1 (6 bases). The CDR3 has 15 residues. Germline V lookup: CDR1 MDHEN, CDR2 SYDVKM. Trimming cost V 4 bases and J 4 bases, with 16 bases left between them. The CDR3 nucleotides are TGTGCCAGCAGTTCACCCAGGGGTGGAGGAGAGACCCAGTACTTC. Translating it yields CASSSPRGGGETQYF.

The chain has TRBV4-1 and TRBJ1-2; D unresolved. CDR3 length equals 13 residues. Germline V gene lookup returns CDR1 MGHRA and CDR2 YSYEKL. Between the trimmed V and J ends, which lost 0 bases and 4 bases, there was a span of 6 bases. This CDR3 is CASSQESVYGYTF. The CDR3 DNA reads TGCGCCAGCAGCCAAGAGAGCGTCTATGGCTACACCTTC.

The chain couples TRBV4-1 to TRBJ1-1; TRBD1 agrees at 8 bases. This CDR3 region has 14 residues. CDR1 and CDR2 (germline): MGHRA, YSYEKL. The J segment lost 2 bases and the V segment lost 4 bases, leaving 3 bases of the junction unmatched. The DNA for the CDR3 is TGCGCCAGCAGCCTCGGACAGGGCAACACTGAAGCTTTCTTT. Translated, it gives CASSLGQGNTEAFF.

The chain uses TRBV6-6 and TRBJ2-3; TRBD2 might be the D (5 bases). Trimming removed 2 bases at V and 4 bases at J, with 13 bases between. CDR1 MNHNY and CDR2 SVGAGI come from the germline V gene (reference sequence). The CDR3 loop spans 15 amino acids. For the CDR3, the DNA is TGTGCCAGCAGTTACGGGAGTCAAAGCCCAGATACGCAGTATTTT. This codes for CASSYGSQSPDTQYF.

V and J are TRBV7-6 and TRBJ2-1; D call uncertain. The CDR3 loop spans 12 amino acids. The germline V gene encodes CDR1 SGHVS and CDR2 FNYEAQ. V was shortened by 1 base and J by 5 bases, with 3 bases between the two germline ends. CDR3 protein: CASSLVHNEQFF. CDR3 nucleotide sequence: TGTGCCAGCAGCTTAGTCCACAATGAGCAGTTCTTC.

The genes are TRBV5-6 and TRBJ2-7; TRBD1 might be the D (5 bases). The CDR3 sequence is 12 residues long. Germline V gene sequence: CDR1 SGHDT, CDR2 YYEEEE. V was trimmed by 0 bases and J by 6 bases, leaving 7 bases between them. CDR3: CASSLGGGEQYV. In DNA form, the CDR3 reads TGTGCCAGCAGCTTGGGGGGCGGCGAGCAGTACGTC.

CDR3 loop: CASSLDWIQGNEKLFF. The CDR3 DNA sequence: TGTGCCAGCAGCTTAGATTGGATCCAGGGTAATGAAAAACTGTTTTTT. V usage is TRBV11-2 and J usage is TRBJ1-4, with D possibly matching TRBD1 (5 bases). Germline lookup yields CDR1 SGHAT and CDR2 FQNNGV. The CDR3 totals 16 residues. V was cut by 0 bases and J by 4 bases, with 12 bases left in between.

V usage is TRBV11-2 and J usage is TRBJ2-1; D is ambiguous. V was trimmed by 5 bases and J by 6 bases, leaving 11 bases between them. The CDR3 loop spans 13 amino acids. Germline CDR1 reads SGHAT; CDR2 reads FQNNGV. For the CDR3, the DNA is TGTGCCAGCAGCGTTCGCGACGGCAATGAGCAGTTCTTC. Its translation is CASSVRDGNEQFF.

This chain joins TRBV10-3 and TRBJ2-7; D may be TRBD1 or TRBD2 (5 bases each). Germline values: CDR1 ENHRY, CDR2 SYGVKD. This CDR3 has 14 amino acids. V gave up 0 bases and J gave up 5 bases, with 11 bases separating them. This chain's CDR3 is CAISESNLGHEQYF. The DNA of the CDR3 is TGTGCCATCAGTGAGTCGAATCTGGGACACGAGCAGTACTTC.

The chain is built from TRBV7-8 and TRBJ2-1; 11 bases agree with TRBD2. The CDR3 is 16 amino acids. Germline CDR1 reads SGHVS; CDR2 reads FQNEAQ. J lost 2 bases, V lost 5 bases, and 5 bases had no gene match. CDR3: CASSRSGGATYNEQFF. The CDR3 DNA is TGTGCCAGCAGCCGTAGCGGGGGGGCGACCTACAATGAGCAGTTCTTC.

The CDR3, as DNA: TGTGCCAGTCACCGACAGGTTCGGGGCAATCAGCCCCAGCATTTT. Its translation is CASHRQVRGNQPQHF. The genes are TRBV28 and TRBJ1-5, with D tentatively TRBD1 (6 bases). The ends were cut back, 9 bases at V and 2 bases at J, with 17 bases in the middle. Looked up from germline, CDR1 is MDHEN and CDR2 is SYDVKM. The CDR3 is 15 amino acids.